What follows are 10 T cell receptor beta chains derived from one specimen sequenced in a study of cytomegalovirus exposure and HLA in healthy donors. Primers: 60 Vbeta forward and 13 Jbeta reverse. TCRdb's copy holds only in-frame clones and misses some; the assay was immunoSEQ multiplex PCR. Of roughly 250,000 clones listed, 80% were seen once; the top ten hold about 0.28%. Material: PBMCs. Receptor source: a girl aged 2-9 years in good health and CMV-seronegative.

V and J are TRBV29-1 and TRBJ2-7; TRBD1 agrees at 11 bases. Germline V gene data show CDR1 as SQVTM and CDR2 as ANQGSEA. The CDR3 length is 14 residues. Unmatched junction bases numbered 8, after V lost 7 bases and J lost 3 bases. CDR3 nucleotides: TGCAGCGGGACAGGGGGCGCTCCTTACTACGAGCAGTACTTC. Translation: CSGTGGAPYYEQYF.

The chain links TRBV7-8 to TRBJ1-4, with 8 bases that match TRBD1. Germline V gives CDR1 SGHVS, CDR2 FQNEAQ. V shed 0 bases, J shed 0 bases, and the junction held 9 bases outside the gene matches. There are 19 residues in the CDR3. The CDR3 region is CASSLARTGLGTTNEKLFF. For the CDR3, the DNA is TGTGCCAGCAGCTTAGCGCGGACAGGGCTGGGCACAACTAATGAAAAACTGTTTTTT. Supplemented by reference TRBV7-8 and TRBJ1-4, the full variable domain reads GAGVSQSPRYKVAKRGQDVALRCDPISGHVSLFWYQQALGQGPEFLTYFQNEAQLDKSGLPSDRFFAERPEGSVSTLKIQRTQQEDSAVYLCASSLARTGLGTTNEKLFFGSGTQLSVL.

This clone was counted between two and nine times. V is TRBV7-2 and J is TRBJ2-1; maybe TRBD2 (6 bases). There are 13 residues in the CDR3. The germline V gene encodes CDR1 SGHTA and CDR2 FQGNSA. V lost 5 bases to trimming and J lost 9 bases, with 14 bases between them. CDR3 DNA sequence: TGTGCCAGCAGCCCAACTAGCACGGGTGAGCAGTTCTTC. This gives the protein CASSPTSTGEQFF. The variable domain in full, with the rest retrieved from reference TRBV7-2 and TRBJ2-1, is GAGVSQSPSNKVTEKGKDVELRCDPISGHTALYWYRQSLGQGLEFLIYFQGNSAPDKSGLPSDRFSAERTGGSVSTLTIQRTQQEDSAVYLCASSPTSTGEQFFGPGTRLTVL.

This rearrangement joins TRBV5-4 to TRBJ1-4; D uncertain. The germline CDR1 and CDR2 sequences are SGHNT and YYREEE (reference sequence). The CDR3 extends over 16 amino acids. V was clipped by 7 bases and J by 4 bases, with 20 bases between them. The CDR3 DNA follows: TGTGCCAGCTCACTCCGGGGTGTCAGAAATAATGAAAAACTGTTTTTT. This gives the protein CASSLRGVRNNEKLFF.

This clone was seen a single time. This chain joins TRBV9 and TRBJ2-3; TRBD2 matches at 11 bases. There are 16 residues in the CDR3. V lost 4 bases and J lost 0; bases outside the gene matches: 4. Germline CDR1 and CDR2: SGDLS and YYNGEE. CDR3 nucleotides: TGTGCCAGCAGCTTAGCGGGGGGGCCGAGCACAGATACGCAGTATTTT. As protein: CASSLAGGPSTDTQYF. The whole variable domain, remainder taken from reference TRBV9 and TRBJ2-3, is DSGVTQTPKHLITATGQRVTLRCSPRSGDLSVYWYQQSLDQGLQFLIQYYNGEERAKGNILERFSAQQFPDLHSELNLSSLELGDSALYFCASSLAGGPSTDTQYFGPGTRLTVL.

This chain connects TRBV5-1 to TRBJ1-2; 10 nucleotides line up with TRBD1. This CDR3 contains 16 residues. V lost 0 bases to trimming and J lost 4 bases; unmatched junction nucleotides: 6. The germline V gene has CDR1 SGHRS and CDR2 YFSETQ. The CDR3 protein is CASSLEWTGGFYGYTF. CDR3 bases: TGCGCCAGCAGCTTGGAGTGGACAGGGGGTTTCTATGGCTACACCTTC.

V and J are TRBV18 and TRBJ2-5, with D possibly TRBD1 on 6 matching bases. CDR1 KGHSH and CDR2 LQKENI come from the germline V gene. This CDR3 is 16 amino acids long. Trimming pared 4 bases from V and 1 base from J, leaving 16 bases between. The CDR3 spells CASSLMDSGPQETQYF. The CDR3 nucleotides are TGTGCCAGCTCACTTATGGACAGCGGACCCCAAGAGACCCAGTACTTC.

The J gene is TRBJ2-1, the V gene TRBV7-8; D not certain. The length of the CDR3 is 16 residues. Germline loops: CDR1 SGHVS, CDR2 FQNEAQ. V was pared by 3 bases and J by 3 bases, with 15 bases between. CDR3 protein: CASSFRRLIGYNEQFF. The CDR3, as DNA: TGTGCCAGCAGCTTTCGCCGTCTGATCGGCTACAATGAGCAGTTCTTC.

This chain joins TRBV5-1 and TRBJ1-6, with 7 bases lining up with TRBD1. The CDR3 has 14 residues. The germline CDR1 and CDR2 sequences are SGHRS and YFSETQ. The ends lost 4 bases at V and 6 bases at J; junction bases unmatched: 4. The CDR3 nucleotides read TGCGCCAGCAGCCATGGGACAGTTAATTCACCCCTCCACTTT. Its protein product is CASSHGTVNSPLHF.

V is TRBV29-1 and J is TRBJ2-5; possibly TRBD2 for D (5 bases). The V end lost 2 bases, the J end lost 3 bases, and 7 bases lay between the germline ends. The CDR3 covers 12 residues. Per the germline V gene, CDR1 is SQVTM and CDR2 is ANQGSEA. The CDR3 coding sequence is TGCAGCGTTGAACCGGGAAAAGAGACCCAGTACTTC. Translation gives CSVEPGKETQYF.